The sequence of this T cell receptor (beta chain) was determined in a study of cytomegalovirus exposure and HLA in healthy donors. Study results and limitations: In a later analysis, specific HLA alleles were associated with 15,000 to 20,000 TCR beta sequences at a 0.05 false discovery rate.

J lost 4 bases, V lost 6 bases, and 8 bases had no gene match. The CDR3 runs 14 residues. Germline V gene data show CDR1 as MDHEN and CDR2 as SYDVKM. This clone was counted between two and nine times. Its cognate antigen is unknown. The PCR made use of 60 Vbeta and 13 Jbeta primers. This table comes from immunoSEQ multiplex PCR, and its TCRdb copy is limited to in-frame clones, with some not included. The data contain about 170,000 clones, roughly 82% of them singletons. The source is a girl aged 10-17 years in good health and CMV-seropositive. Sequencing used PBMCs. The V call is TRBV28, the J call TRBJ2-7; 8 bases agree with TRBD1. The CDR3 loop is CASRETGTGYEQYF. In DNA, the CDR3 is TGTGCCAGCAGGGAGACCGGGACAGGTTACGAGCAGTACTTC.